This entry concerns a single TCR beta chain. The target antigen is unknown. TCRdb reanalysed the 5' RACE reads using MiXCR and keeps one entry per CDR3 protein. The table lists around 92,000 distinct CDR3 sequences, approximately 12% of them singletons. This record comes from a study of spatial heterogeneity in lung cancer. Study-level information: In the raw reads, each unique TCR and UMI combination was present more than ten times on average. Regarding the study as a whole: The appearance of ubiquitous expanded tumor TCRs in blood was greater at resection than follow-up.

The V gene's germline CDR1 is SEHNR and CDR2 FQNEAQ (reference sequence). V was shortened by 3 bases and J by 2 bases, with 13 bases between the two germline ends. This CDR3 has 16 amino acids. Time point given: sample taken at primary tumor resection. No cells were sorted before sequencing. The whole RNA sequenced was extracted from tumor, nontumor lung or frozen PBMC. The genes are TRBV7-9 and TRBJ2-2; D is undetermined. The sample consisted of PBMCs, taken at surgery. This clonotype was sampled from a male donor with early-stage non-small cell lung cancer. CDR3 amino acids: CASSLSSTVNTGELFF. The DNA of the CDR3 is TGTGCCAGCAGCTTGTCTTCCACGGTCAACACCGGGGAGCTGTTTTTT.